This record covers a single T cell receptor (beta chain). Its target is not known. The source of the sample is a study of T cells in localized non-small cell lung cancer. Findings and caveats of the study: The study found T cell clonality highest in uninvolved adjacent lung, above tumor.

The table came from immunoSEQ multiplex PCR; TCRdb's copy has only in-frame clones and leaves some out. The profile shows 75,000 to 85,000 clones, 70% to 90% of them singletons. The receptor's source is a female donor older than 55 with stage I lung adenocarcinoma. Sequences were derived from peripheral blood, sampled before any cancer treatment.

The CDR3 spells CASSLGTSGPYEQYF. The CDR3 DNA reads TGTGCCAGCAGCTTAGGGACTAGCGGACCTTACGAGCAGTACTTC. V and J are TRBV7-2 and TRBJ2-7; 10 bases map to TRBD2. The junction had 4 bases not matched to a gene; V was cut back by 1 base and J by 4 bases. The CDR3 spans 15 residues. The germline gives CDR1 SGHTA, CDR2 FQGNSA.